Here is one T cell receptor beta chain with its context. This clonotype was observed at least ten times. No antigen is known for it. No base-level quality is on record; no much larger clone is a single base apart. V lost 1 base and J lost 3 bases; the stretch between them is 7 bases long. CDR1 and CDR2 are drawn from the germline V gene: LGHNA, YNFKEQ. There are 15 amino acids in the CDR3, from cysteine to phenylalanine inclusive. Only the CDR3 portion is preserved as DNA: 45 bases, with reading frame beginning at the first base. Stable Graves' hyperthyroidism was defined as no progression to ophthalmopathy during 18 months of follow-up. Hyperthyroidism patients were newly diagnosed, had a disease duration of under 2 months, and were aged 18 to 65 years. Exclusion was applied to patients with uncontrolled infections, other autoimmune diseases, pregnancy or lactation. Diagnoses were established on the basis of clinical symptoms, serum thyroxine and TRAb, thyroid ultrasound, and orbital computed tomography. PBMCs were isolated from more than 9 ml of fresh peripheral blood by Ficoll-Paque density gradient centrifugation. Trizol reagent was used to extract total RNA, and RNA quality was then checked on an Agilent 2100 Bioanalyzer.

The TCR beta CDR3 regions were amplified from the RNA transcripts. A first-round RT-PCR of the TCR CDR3 used the HTBI primer set with the Qiagen OneStep RT-PCR kit. A second multiplex PCR round built the libraries, followed by size selection and purification. The libraries were sequenced on an Illumina HiSeq2000 using paired-end 100 bp reads. In the source study's methods: Raw data were processed with SOAPnuke, discarding reads with adapters, uncalled bases, mean Phred below 15, or no exact constant-primer or identifier match. COPE v1.2.5 was used to merge high-quality paired reads, and clonotypes were defined as unique nucleotide sequences. MiTCR v1.1 was used to align clonotypes to the IMGT TRBV, TRBD and TRBJ reference segments. Analysis was restricted to V-J combinations with a frequency above 0.0001, which covered approximately 99% of repertoires. A TCS score was defined as the ratio between F50 (clonal expansion) and ExV (chaos), using BLOSUM62-based TCRdist between CDR3 peptides within each V-J. Welch's t-statistics and random forest reduced 514 V-J features to roughly 13, which were used in a naive Bayes classifier (R e1071). The similarity between thyroid and blood repertoires was quantified using the Morisita-Horn index. The raw public data were reprocessed by TCRdb itself: fastp quality trimming at Q25, MiXCR clonotype calling, in-frame beta chains only. Here each entry gathers all rows of one CDR3 protein and keeps the most common genes and DNA. TCRdb's processing, not the authors', yielded these V and J calls. The table for this sample lists 800,000 or so distinct CDR3 sequences; over 35% of them were counted only once. The top ten constitute 8% to 9% of the sample.

This sample was taken from a study of T cells in Graves' hyperthyroidism and ophthalmopathy (dated by TCRdb to the late 2010s). Turning to the overall study: Peripheral blood samples were taken at initial diagnosis, before any treatment was given. TCR V-J signatures able to tell the groups apart were searched for in a discovery cohort of 100 patients, of whom fewer than 45 had Graves' ophthalmopathy and under 65 had stable Graves' hyperthyroidism. Thyroid tissue and blood T-cell repertoires from several Graves' hyperthyroidism patients were also compared in the study. Following sampling, methimazole starting at 30 mg daily was given to hyperthyroidism patients, and high-dose intravenous methylprednisolone was given to ophthalmopathy patients. The paper describes TCR Vbeta CDR3 sequencing of roughly 130 peripheral blood samples, made up of approximately 40 ophthalmopathy patients, around 78 hyperthyroidism patients and 17 progressor patients. Prospective prediction of ophthalmopathy was tested in an independent validation cohort of fewer than 20 hyperthyroidism patients and 17 patients who later progressed to ophthalmopathy. For training and testing, the roughly 93 patients in the discovery cohort were randomly divided in a 7:3 ratio.

The paper's findings and limits, for the study overall: In validation, the model predicted progression to ophthalmopathy with just under 71% sensitivity and approximately 78% specificity, a median of about six months before onset. Sample size was not statistically predetermined, and blinding of investigators to group allocation was not performed. Most expanded thyroid clonotypes (frequency above 0.001) were also detected in blood, suggesting blood repertoires may reflect thyroid immune responses. Ophthalmopathy was separated from stable hyperthyroidism by a 13 V-J signature model, with around 90% sensitivity and approximately 84% specificity obtained in cross-validation and 80%/75% obtained in testing.

The rearrangement joined TRBV4-2 to TRBJ2-6; a tentative D call is TRBD1 (6 bases match). The sequence came from a man younger than 35 with Graves' hyperthyroidism. Material: blood. The CDR3 region: CASSQAGDGANVLTF. The DNA is as follows: TGTGCCAGCAGCCAAGCAGGGGATGGGGCCAACGTCCTGACTTTC.